Presented here are 6 T cell receptor beta chains from one specimen sequenced in a study of cytomegalovirus exposure and HLA in healthy donors. PCR was performed using 60 Vbeta and 13 Jbeta primers. TCRdb keeps only in-frame clones here, not all; method: immunoSEQ multiplex PCR. The data show roughly 69,000 clones, approximately 70% seen once. Source material: PBMCs. These receptors were collected from a man in his fifties in good health and CMV-seronegative.

This clone has a handful of counts. This chain joins TRBV19 and TRBJ1-6; 7 bases fit TRBD1. This CDR3 region has 15 residues. Trimming took 7 bases from V and 3 from J; bases not matched to a gene: 6. Per germline, CDR1 LNHDA and CDR2 SQIVND (reference sequence). The CDR3: CASNDRAGYNSPLHF. The CDR3 DNA is TGTGCCAGTAACGACAGGGCCGGCTATAATTCACCCCTCCACTTT.

This clone has just one count. The J gene is TRBJ2-7, the V gene TRBV5-1; 7 bases align to TRBD2. The V and J ends lost 5 bases and 2 bases, in that order; junction bases with no gene match: 13. The germline CDR1 and CDR2 sequences are SGHRS and YFSETQ. The CDR3 runs to 16 residues. CDR3 sequence reads: CASSWDSGGTPYEQYF. As DNA, the CDR3 is TGCGCCAGCAGTTGGGACTCGGGGGGAACCCCCTACGAGCAGTACTTC.

The chain couples TRBV9 to TRBJ2-6; 7 nucleotides line up with TRBD1. V was pared by 5 bases and J by 0 bases, with 8 bases of the junction left unmatched. The germline V gene has CDR1 SGDLS and CDR2 YYNGEE. CDR3 length: 17 amino acids. CDR3 in amino acids: CASSEDRAPSGANVLTF. CDR3 nucleotide sequence: TGTGCCAGCAGTGAAGACAGGGCACCCTCTGGGGCCAACGTCCTGACTTTC.

The genes are TRBV6-1 and TRBJ2-7; the D is unclear. Trimming removed 4 bases at V and 1 base at J, with 11 bases between. This CDR3 region has 14 residues. Germline CDR1 reads MNHNS; CDR2 reads SASEGT. The CDR3, as DNA: TGTGCCAGCAGTGTGAACTATGAATCCTACGAGCAGTACTTC. It encodes CASSVNYESYEQYF.

This chain connects TRBV19 to TRBJ1-6; the match to TRBD1 covers 7 bases. V trimming: 4 bases; J trimming: 6 bases; junction bases outside the gene matches: 3. In germline, CDR1 is LNHDA, CDR2 SQIVND (reference sequence). CDR3 length: 14 residues. CDR3 protein: CASSKGAGNSPLHF. As DNA, the CDR3 is TGTGCCAGTAGTAAGGGGGCCGGTAATTCACCCCTCCACTTT.

Only one count was recorded for this clone. The rearrangement uses TRBV6-5 and TRBJ1-5, with 7 bases fitting TRBD1. This CDR3 is 15 amino acids long. With 8 bases clipped from V and 2 bases from J, the junction kept 9 bases outside the gene matches. Germline V gene lookup returns CDR1 MNHEY and CDR2 SVGAGI. The CDR3 is CASSTGRGGNQPQHF. CDR3 nucleotides: TGTGCCAGCTCGACAGGGCGAGGCGGCAATCAGCCCCAGCATTTT.